Each of the 10 T cell receptor beta chains below was sequenced from the same sample in a study of T cells in Graves' hyperthyroidism and ophthalmopathy. What was amplified from RNA transcripts were TCR beta CDR3 regions. TCR CDR3 regions were first amplified by RT-PCR with HTBI primers. TCRdb re-analysed the multiplex PCR reads in MiXCR, keeping a single row per CDR3 protein. The sample consists of 500,000 to 600,000 distinct CDR3 sequences, approximately 48% of them appearing once. Sequenced sample: peripheral blood or thyroid tissue (not recorded which). These receptors all stem from an adult woman with Graves' disease, either hyperthyroidism or ophthalmopathy (not recorded which).

This clonotype was detected ten times or more. The V and J genes are TRBV20-1 and TRBJ1-6; a possible D gene is TRBD1 (6 bases). This CDR3 is 15 amino acids long. Germline CDR1 is DFQATT and CDR2 is SNEGSKA (reference sequence). Deletions cut 2 bases from V and 5 bases from J, with 13 bases between. In DNA, the CDR3 is TGCAGTGCTAGACGGACAGCGGTCAATAATTCACCCCTCCACTTT. Protein product: CSARRTAVNNSPLHF.

In the case of this clonotype: Germline and junction disagree at one end, which may indicate a read error. The rearrangement uses TRBV10-3 and TRBJ1-5, with 8 bases matching TRBD1. There are 13 residues in the CDR3. CDR1 and CDR2 from the germline V gene are ENHRY and SYGVKD. CDR3 region: CATSGQGGQPQHF. CDR3 bases: TGTGCCACCAGTGGACAGGGCGGGCAGCCCCAGCATTTT.

This sequence joins TRBV7-9 and TRBJ1-5, with no clear D. The V end lost 2 bases, the J end lost 1 base, and 12 bases lay between the germline ends. This CDR3 has 16 residues. CDR1 SEHNR and CDR2 FQNEAQ come from the germline V gene (reference sequence). In nucleotides, the CDR3 is TGTGCCAGCAGCTTACCCAGGACCCTCAGCAATCAGCCCCAGCATTTT. This encodes CASSLPRTLSNQPQHF.

The J gene is TRBJ2-7, the V gene TRBV7-8; a weak D match, TRBD2 (6 bases). The CDR3 is 14 residues long. Germline assignment: CDR1 SGHVS and CDR2 FQNEAQ. Trimming removed 5 bases from V and 6 bases from J, with 17 bases in between. The chain's CDR3 is CASSQYGSGGEQYF. The CDR3 DNA follows: TGTGCCAGCAGCCAGTACGGGAGTGGGGGCGAGCAGTACTTC.

In this sample, this clonotype turned up many times. This chain joins TRBV20-1 and TRBJ1-1; D not resolved. Per germline, CDR1 DFQATT and CDR2 SNEGSKA (reference sequence). This CDR3 has 16 amino acids. Trimming removed 0 bases from V and 3 bases from J, with 17 bases in between. CDR3 DNA: TGCAGTGCTAGAGACCCAGGAATCGGAGGGTACACTGAAGCTTTCTTT. Its translation: CSARDPGIGGYTEAFF.

This clonotype has just a few counts. The rearrangement links TRBV7-9 to TRBJ2-7; TRBD1 aligns across 12 bases. Germline-derived CDR1 and CDR2 are SEHNR and FQNEAQ (reference sequence). Trimming took 5 bases from V and 7 from J; bases not matched to a gene: 6. This CDR3 region has 14 residues. CDR3: CASSHRDRGLEQYF. The DNA for the CDR3 is TGTGCCAGCAGCCACCGGGACAGGGGGCTAGAGCAGTACTTC.

This chain connects TRBV10-3 to TRBJ2-2, with 8 positions matching TRBD1. The length of the CDR3 is 15 residues. The trim removed 4 bases at V and 3 bases at J, leaving 4 bases unmatched. Germline CDR1 ENHRY, CDR2 SYGVKD. The CDR3 here is CAISVQGAYTGELFF. CDR3 DNA sequence: TGTGCCATCAGTGTCCAGGGGGCGTACACCGGGGAGCTGTTTTTT.

The chain joins TRBV5-4 to TRBJ2-5; the D is unclear. Germline V lookup: CDR1 SGHNT, CDR2 YYREEE (reference sequence). Trimming removed 0 bases from V and 2 bases from J, with 8 bases in between. The CDR3 is made up of 14 amino acids. CDR3: CASSLDGSQETQYF. CDR3 nucleotide sequence: TGTGCCAGCAGCTTGGATGGTTCGCAAGAGACCCAGTACTTC.

This clonotype was counted a few times. The chain employs TRBV29-1 and TRBJ2-5, with TRBD2 as a possible D gene (5 bases). The germline CDR1 and CDR2 sequences are SQVTM and ANQGSEA. V shed 8 bases and J shed 4 bases, with 17 bases lying between them. The CDR3 runs to 13 residues. The CDR3 is CSLSHGIGETQYF. In DNA form, the CDR3 reads TGCAGCCTTTCCCACGGGATCGGAGAGACCCAGTACTTC.

The V call is TRBV3-1, the J call TRBJ2-2, with 13 bases that match TRBD2. Trimming took 6 bases from V and 7 from J; bases not matched to a gene: 5. Germline V gene data show CDR1 as LGHDT and CDR2 as YNNKEL (reference sequence). The CDR3 extends over 15 amino acids. The CDR3 DNA follows: TGTGCCAGCAGGACTAGCGGGAGGAGCGTCGGGGAGCTGTTTTTT. It specifies CASRTSGRSVGELFF.